Listed below are T cell receptor beta chains from one sample, sequenced in a study of shared clonotypes between healthy human individuals. This table comes from immunoSEQ multiplex PCR, and its TCRdb copy is limited to in-frame clones, with some not included. Here the sample spans almost 700,000 clones, under 95% being singletons. The source material was naive CD8+ T cells sorted from blood. Receptor source: a man aged 25 to 40 in good health. Each CDR3 is given with its conserved first and last residue. D genes are given only for firm matches. Clone sizes are given selectively: once, few, many, or a class where the clone is expanded.

TRBV28	-	-	TRBJ1-5	TGTGCCAGCAGCCCTGCAGCGGGGGTTCAGCCCCAGCATTTT	CASSPAAGVQPQHF
TRBV6-6	TRBD1	-	TRBJ1-3	TGTGCCAGCAGGTCCGGGACAGGGTATTTTGGAAACACCATATATTTT	CASRSGTGYFGNTIYF
TRBV27	TRBD1	-	TRBJ1-3	TGTGCCAGCAGCCCCGGGACAGGGGTAGGAAACACCATATATTTT	CASSPGTGVGNTIYF
TRBV10-3	TRBD1	-	TRBJ2-3	TGTGCCATCAGTGAGGTTAACAGGGGCCCAGATACGCAGTATTTT	CAISEVNRGPDTQYF
TRBV14	TRBD2	-	TRBJ2-4	TGTGCCAGCAGCCCGCTGGGACTAGCGGGAGAGGGGGCCAAAAACATTCAGTACTTC	CASSPLGLAGEGAKNIQYF
TRBV28	-	-	TRBJ1-5	TGTGCCAGCAGTTTAGACAGCGATCAGCCCCAGCATTTT	CASSLDSDQPQHF
TRBV28	-	-	TRBJ1-2	TGTGCCAGCACCCCGGGAGCTAACTATGGCTACACCTTC	CASTPGANYGYTF
TRBV4-3	-	-	TRBJ2-1	TGCGCCAGCAGCCAAGAGGCACTCGTCCGCGCCGATGAGCAGTTCTTC	CASSQEALVRADEQFF
TRBV6-1	TRBD2	few	TRBJ2-3	TGTGCCAGCAGTGACTCAGCGGGAGCTCCAGATACGCAGTATTTT	CASSDSAGAPDTQYF
TRBV27	TRBD1	-	TRBJ2-1	TGTGCCAGCACCCCGGGACAGGGCCCCAATGAGCAGTTCTTC	CASTPGQGPNEQFF
TRBV5-4	TRBD2	once	TRBJ2-7	TGTGCCAGCAGTGCGACTAGCGGGAGTATCTACGAGCAGTACTTC	CASSATSGSIYEQYF
TRBV5-1	TRBD1	-	TRBJ1-3	TGCGCCAGCAGCGCCCACTCGGGGACAGCCGACACTGGAAACACCATATATTTT	CASSAHSGTADTGNTIYF
TRBV7-6	-	-	TRBJ1-1	TGTGCCAGCAGCTTAGCCGGAATGAACACTGAAGCTTTCTTT	CASSLAGMNTEAFF
TRBV7-8	-	-	TRBJ2-5	TGTGCCAGCAGTCTGGCTTTGGCAGCGCAAGAGACCCAGTACTTC	CASSLALAAQETQYF
TRBV30	-	once	TRBJ2-5	TGTGCCTGGGGCAGACTGGGGGGTAAAGAGACCCAGTACTTC	CAWGRLGGKETQYF
TRBV10-2	-	-	TRBJ2-3	TGCGCCAGCGAATCGGCGGAAACGCAGTATTTT	CASESAETQYF
TRBV6-5	-	-	TRBJ2-1	TGTGCCAGCAGTTACTCAGGGGTGTCCTACAATGAGCAGTTCTTC	CASSYSGVSYNEQFF
TRBV5-5	-	once	TRBJ2-7	TGTGCCAGCAGCTTGGATATTCGGGGATCATGGCGGTACGAGCAGTACTTC	CASSLDIRGSWRYEQYF
TRBV4-1	-	-	TRBJ2-3	TGCGCCAGCAGCCCCCAACCCGCGCCAGATACGCAGTATTTT	CASSPQPAPDTQYF
TRBV9	TRBD2	-	TRBJ2-1	TGTGCCAGCAGCGGGGGACTAGCGGGAGGAGGGGAGCAGTTCTTC	CASSGGLAGGGEQFF
TRBV28	TRBD1	many	TRBJ2-7	TGTGCCAGCAGTTCCGGGACAGGCCACTACGAGCAGTACTTC	CASSSGTGHYEQYF
TRBV7-9	TRBD2	-	TRBJ2-2	TGTGCCAGCAGTCCTCCTTCAGAACTAGCGGGTACCACCGGGGAGCTGTTTTTT	CASSPPSELAGTTGELFF
TRBV25-1	TRBD1	-	TRBJ1-1	TGTGCCAGCAGCAGGGGGGAGAACACTGAAGCTTTCTTT	CASSRGENTEAFF
TRBV12-5	-	-	TRBJ2-2	TGTGCTAGTGCCCAAGAACAGGGGCGGGGGGTGGCCGGGGAGCTGTTTTTT	CASAQEQGRGVAGELFF
TRBV2	-	-	TRBJ2-7	TGTGCCAGCAGGGGACGGCCATACGAGCAGTACTTC	CASRGRPYEQYF